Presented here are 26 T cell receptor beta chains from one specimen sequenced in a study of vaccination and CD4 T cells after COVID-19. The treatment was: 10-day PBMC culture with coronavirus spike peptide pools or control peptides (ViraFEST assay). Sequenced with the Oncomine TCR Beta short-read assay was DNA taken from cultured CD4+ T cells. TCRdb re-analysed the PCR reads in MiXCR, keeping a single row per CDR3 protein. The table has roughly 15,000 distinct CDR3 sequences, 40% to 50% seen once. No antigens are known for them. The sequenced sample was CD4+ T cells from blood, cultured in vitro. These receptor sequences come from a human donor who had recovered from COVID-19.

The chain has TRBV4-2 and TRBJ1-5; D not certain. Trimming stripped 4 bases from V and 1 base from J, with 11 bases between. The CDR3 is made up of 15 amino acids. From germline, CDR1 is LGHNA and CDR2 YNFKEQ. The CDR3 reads CASSPGGSSNQPQHF. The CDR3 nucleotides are TGTGCCAGCAGCCCCGGAGGGTCCAGCAATCAGCCCCAGCATTTT.

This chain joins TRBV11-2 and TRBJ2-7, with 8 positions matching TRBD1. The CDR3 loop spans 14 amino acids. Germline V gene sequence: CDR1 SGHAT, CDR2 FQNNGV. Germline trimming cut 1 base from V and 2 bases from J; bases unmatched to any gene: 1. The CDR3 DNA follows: TGTGCCAGCAGCTTAGCACAGGGGGCCTACGAGCAGTACTTC. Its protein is CASSLAQGAYEQYF.

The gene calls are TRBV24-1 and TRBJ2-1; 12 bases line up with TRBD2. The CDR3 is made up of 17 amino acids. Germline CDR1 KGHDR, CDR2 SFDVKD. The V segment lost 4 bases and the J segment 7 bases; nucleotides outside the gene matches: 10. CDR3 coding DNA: TGTGCCACCAGTGACCCAACCGGGACTAGCGGGCTAAATGAGCAGTTCTTC. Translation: CATSDPTGTSGLNEQFF.

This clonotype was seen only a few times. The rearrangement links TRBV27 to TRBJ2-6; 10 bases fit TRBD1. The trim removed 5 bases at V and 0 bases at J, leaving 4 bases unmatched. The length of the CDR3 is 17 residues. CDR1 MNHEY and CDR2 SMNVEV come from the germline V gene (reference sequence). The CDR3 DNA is TGTGCCAGCAGTCCGGGACAGGGGCTCTCTGGGGCCAACGTCCTGACTTTC. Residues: CASSPGQGLSGANVLTF.

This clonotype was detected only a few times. CDR3 protein: CASSPRDSQETQYF. The CDR3 bases are TGTGCCAGCAGTCCCCGGGACTCCCAAGAGACCCAGTACTTC. V usage is TRBV6-1 and J usage is TRBJ2-5; maybe TRBD2 (6 bases). CDR1 and CDR2 from the germline V gene are MNHNS and SASEGT. The CDR3 runs to 14 residues. Trimming removed 5 bases from V and 1 base from J, with 11 bases in between.

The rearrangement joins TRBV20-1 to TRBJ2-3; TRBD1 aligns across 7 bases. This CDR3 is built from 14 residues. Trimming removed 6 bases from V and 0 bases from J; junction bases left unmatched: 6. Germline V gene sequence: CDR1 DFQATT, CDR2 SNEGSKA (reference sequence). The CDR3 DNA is TGCAGTGCCGGACAGGACCCTAGCACAGATACGCAGTATTTT. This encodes CSAGQDPSTDTQYF.

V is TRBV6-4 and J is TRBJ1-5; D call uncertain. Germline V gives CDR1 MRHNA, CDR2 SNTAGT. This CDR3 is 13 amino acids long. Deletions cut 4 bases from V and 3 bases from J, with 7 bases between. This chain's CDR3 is CASSVEANQPQHF. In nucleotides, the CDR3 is TGTGCCAGCAGTGTTGAGGCCAATCAGCCCCAGCATTTT.

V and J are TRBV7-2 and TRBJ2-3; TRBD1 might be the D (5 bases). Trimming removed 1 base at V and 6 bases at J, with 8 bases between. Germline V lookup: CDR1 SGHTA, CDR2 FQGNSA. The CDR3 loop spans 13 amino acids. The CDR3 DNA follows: TGTGCCAGCAGCTTAGAGGGGTTGGATACGCAGTATTTT. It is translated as CASSLEGLDTQYF.

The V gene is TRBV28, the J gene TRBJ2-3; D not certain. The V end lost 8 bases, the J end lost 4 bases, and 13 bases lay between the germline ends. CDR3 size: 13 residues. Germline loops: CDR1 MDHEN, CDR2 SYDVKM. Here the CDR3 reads CASGIGEADTQYF. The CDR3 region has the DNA TGTGCCAGCGGAATCGGTGAGGCAGATACGCAGTATTTT. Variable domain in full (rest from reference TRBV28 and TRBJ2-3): DVKVTQSSRYLVKRTGEKVFLECVQDMDHENMFWYRQDPGLGLRLIYFSYDVKMKEKGDIPEGYSVSREKKERFSLILESASTNQTSMYLCASGIGEADTQYFGPGTRLTVL.

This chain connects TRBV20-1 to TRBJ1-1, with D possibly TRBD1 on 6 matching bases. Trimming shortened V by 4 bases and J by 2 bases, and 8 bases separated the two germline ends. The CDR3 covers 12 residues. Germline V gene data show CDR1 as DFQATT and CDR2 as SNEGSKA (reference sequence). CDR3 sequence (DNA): TGCAGTGCTAAGGACAGCAACACTGAAGCTTTCTTT. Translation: CSAKDSNTEAFF.

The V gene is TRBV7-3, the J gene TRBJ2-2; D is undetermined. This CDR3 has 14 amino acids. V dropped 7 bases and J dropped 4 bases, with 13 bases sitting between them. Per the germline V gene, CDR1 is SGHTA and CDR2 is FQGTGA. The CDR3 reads CASKTETGTGELFF. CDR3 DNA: TGTGCCAGCAAAACAGAAACTGGCACCGGGGAGCTGTTTTTT.

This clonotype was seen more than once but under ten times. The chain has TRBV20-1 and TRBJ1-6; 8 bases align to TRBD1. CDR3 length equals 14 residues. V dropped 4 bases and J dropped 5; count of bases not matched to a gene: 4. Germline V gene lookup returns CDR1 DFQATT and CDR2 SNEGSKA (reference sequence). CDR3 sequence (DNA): TGCAGTGCTATTGACAGGGGAAATAATTCACCCCTCCACTTT. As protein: CSAIDRGNNSPLHF.

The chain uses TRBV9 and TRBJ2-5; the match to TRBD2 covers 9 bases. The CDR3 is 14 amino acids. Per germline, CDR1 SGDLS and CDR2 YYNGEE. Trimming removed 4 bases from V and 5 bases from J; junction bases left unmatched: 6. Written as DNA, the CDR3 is TGTGCCAGCAGCTTTACCGGGACTAGCGAGACCCAGTACTTC. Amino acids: CASSFTGTSETQYF.

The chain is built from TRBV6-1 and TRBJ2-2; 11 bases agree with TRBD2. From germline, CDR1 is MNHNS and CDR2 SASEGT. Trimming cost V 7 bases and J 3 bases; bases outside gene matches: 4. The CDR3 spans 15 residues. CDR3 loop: CASNQLAGDTGELFF. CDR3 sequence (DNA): TGTGCCAGCAACCAACTAGCGGGAGACACCGGGGAGCTGTTTTTT.

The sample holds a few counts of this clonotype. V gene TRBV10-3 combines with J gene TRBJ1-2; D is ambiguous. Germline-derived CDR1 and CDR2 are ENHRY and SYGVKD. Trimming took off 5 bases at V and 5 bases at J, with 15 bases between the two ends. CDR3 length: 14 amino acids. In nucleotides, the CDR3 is TGTGCCATCAGTAGCCGTGGTTCAGCTTATGGCTACACCTTC. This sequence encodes CAISSRGSAYGYTF.

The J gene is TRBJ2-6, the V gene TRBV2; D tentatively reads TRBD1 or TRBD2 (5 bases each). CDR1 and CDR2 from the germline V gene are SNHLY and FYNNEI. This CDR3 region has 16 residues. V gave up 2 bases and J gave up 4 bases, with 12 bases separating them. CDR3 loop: CASSETGWGGANVLTF. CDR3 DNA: TGTGCCAGCAGTGAAACAGGATGGGGGGGGGCCAACGTCCTGACTTTC.

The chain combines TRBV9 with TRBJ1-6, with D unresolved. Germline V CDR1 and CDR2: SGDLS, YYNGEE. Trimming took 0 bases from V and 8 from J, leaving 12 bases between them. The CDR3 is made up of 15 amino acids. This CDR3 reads CASSVAPSGDSPLHF. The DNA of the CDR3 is TGTGCCAGCAGCGTAGCACCCTCGGGCGATTCACCCCTCCACTTT.

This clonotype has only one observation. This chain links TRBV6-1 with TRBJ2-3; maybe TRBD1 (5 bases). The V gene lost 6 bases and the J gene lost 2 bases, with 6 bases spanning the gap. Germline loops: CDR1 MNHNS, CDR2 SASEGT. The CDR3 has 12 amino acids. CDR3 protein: CASRGPTDTQYF. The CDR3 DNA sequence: TGTGCCAGCAGGGGGCCCACAGATACGCAGTATTTT.

CDR3 in DNA: TGTGCCAGTAGACCCCTGGGCGCTGAAGCTTTCTTT. Protein product: CASRPLGAEAFF. The V call is TRBV19, the J call TRBJ1-1; D uncertain. The CDR3 covers 12 residues. With 6 bases removed from V and 6 bases from J, the gap between germline ends came to 11 bases. The germline V gene has CDR1 LNHDA and CDR2 SQIVND (reference sequence).

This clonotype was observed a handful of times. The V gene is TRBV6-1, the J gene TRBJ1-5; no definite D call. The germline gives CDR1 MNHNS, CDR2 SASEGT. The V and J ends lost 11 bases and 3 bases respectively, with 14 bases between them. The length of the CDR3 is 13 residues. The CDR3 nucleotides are TGTGCCTTCCAGTGGGGAGTCAATCAGCCCCAGCATTTT. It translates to CAFQWGVNQPQHF.

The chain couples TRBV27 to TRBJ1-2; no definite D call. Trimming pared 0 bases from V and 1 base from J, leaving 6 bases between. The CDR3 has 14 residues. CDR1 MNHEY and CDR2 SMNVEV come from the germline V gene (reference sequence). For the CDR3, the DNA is TGTGCCAGCAGTTTATCGATGGTTAACTATGGCTACACCTTC. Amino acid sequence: CASSLSMVNYGYTF.

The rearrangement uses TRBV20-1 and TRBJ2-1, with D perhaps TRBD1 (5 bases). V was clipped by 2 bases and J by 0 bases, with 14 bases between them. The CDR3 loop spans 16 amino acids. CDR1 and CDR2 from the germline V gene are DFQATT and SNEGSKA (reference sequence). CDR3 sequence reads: CSARLSGSSSYNEQFF. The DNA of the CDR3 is TGCAGTGCTAGATTATCAGGGTCTAGCTCCTACAATGAGCAGTTCTTC.

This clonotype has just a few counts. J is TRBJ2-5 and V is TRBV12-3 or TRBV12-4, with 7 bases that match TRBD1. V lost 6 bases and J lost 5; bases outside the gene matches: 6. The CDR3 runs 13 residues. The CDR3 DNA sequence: TGTGCCAGCAGACGGGGACAGCTGGAGACCCAGTACTTC. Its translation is CASRRGQLETQYF.

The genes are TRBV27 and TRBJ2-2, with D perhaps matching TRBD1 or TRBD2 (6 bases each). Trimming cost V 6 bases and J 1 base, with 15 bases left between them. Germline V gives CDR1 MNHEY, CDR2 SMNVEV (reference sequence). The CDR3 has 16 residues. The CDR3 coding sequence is TGTGCCAGCAGGATCGGGGGCGCCCTGAACACCGGGGAGCTGTTTTTT. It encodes CASRIGGALNTGELFF.

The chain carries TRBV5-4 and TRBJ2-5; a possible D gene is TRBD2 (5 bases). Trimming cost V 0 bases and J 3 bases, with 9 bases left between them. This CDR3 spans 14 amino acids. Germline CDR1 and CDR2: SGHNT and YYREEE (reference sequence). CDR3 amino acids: CASSLDPGKETQYF. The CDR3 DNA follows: TGTGCCAGCAGCTTGGACCCGGGGAAAGAGACCCAGTACTTC.

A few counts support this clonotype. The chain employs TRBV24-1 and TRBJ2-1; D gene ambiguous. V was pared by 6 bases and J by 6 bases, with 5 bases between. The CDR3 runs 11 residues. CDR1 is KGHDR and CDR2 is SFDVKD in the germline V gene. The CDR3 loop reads CATSFRNEQFF. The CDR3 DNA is TGTGCCACCAGTTTTCGCAATGAGCAGTTCTTC.